This record looks at one T cell receptor (beta chain) sequence and its context. Germline trimming cut 1 base from V and 8 bases from J; bases unmatched to any gene: 10. CDR3 length: 17 residues. Germline V lookup: CDR1 SGHVS, CDR2 FNYEAQ. The assay was immunoSEQ multiplex PCR, and TCRdb's table has in-frame clones only and misses some. The sample lists more than 35,000 clones, 80% seen once, with under 7% in the top ten. The sample comes from a study of OX40 agonist ivuxolimab in advanced cancers. The chain joins TRBV7-6 to TRBJ2-1, with TRBD1 matching 11 bases. This TCR derives from an adult with an advanced solid tumor such as melanoma, head and neck, liver or kidney cancer. This material consisted of CD4+ or CD8+ T cells sorted from blood, taken in a trial of the OX40 agonist ivuxolimab. DNA for the CDR3: TGTGCCAGCAGCTTAGATGTCACGGACAGGGGGCAGGATGAGCAGTTCTTC. It yields the protein CASSLDVTDRGQDEQFF.